This T cell receptor (beta chain) was identified during a study of blood T cell repertoires in COVID-19. Study as a whole: Collection of acute and convalescent COVID-19 samples took place in the United States, Italy and Spain. From T cells, B-cell-depleted T cells, or PBMCs came the material, which was cDNA or gDNA.

Authors' methods: The authors estimated nucleated cell counts from reference gene primer amplification. Produced via immunoSEQ multiplex PCR; TCRdb's table is partial and in-frame only. For V, J and clone size, that table is used; D and trimming come from the DNA. The sample records some 330,000 clones, roughly 90% being singletons. The germline V gene encodes CDR1 SGDLS and CDR2 YYNGEE. The CDR3 spans 16 residues. Germline trimming cut 4 bases from V and 6 bases from J; bases unmatched to any gene: 12. This TCR came from a woman aged 45-60 years with active or convalescent COVID-19. Input material: peripheral blood. This rearrangement joins TRBV9 to TRBJ2-1; 8 bases map to TRBD2. The DNA of the CDR3 is TGTGCCAGCAGCCCCCATCCGGGACTAGTAGTCAATGAGCAGTTCTTC. This translates into CASSPHPGLVVNEQFF.